A selection of T cell receptor beta chains follows, all from one sample in a study of T-cell memory formation after mild COVID-19. TCRdb reprocessed the 5' RACE reads via MiXCR and lists one record per CDR3 protein. Among some 270,000 distinct CDR3 sequences listed, just over 15% were seen once. The sequencing input was PBMCs or a T cell subset sorted from them (not recorded which). Receptors were obtained from an adult woman who had mild COVID-19 (a few samples of this study predate the infection). Cell type and time point are not known. The CDR3 runs from the conserved cysteine through the conserved F or W. The D gene is left open where the match is weak. Clone size is shown for a subset of rows, as once, few, many or a class of expanded clone.

V gene: TRBV12-3/TRBV12-4; D gene: NA; clone size: NA; J gene: TRBJ1-1; CDR3 DNA: TGTGCCAGCAGAAACACAGGGAACACTGAAGCTTTCTTT; CDR3 protein: CASRNTGNTEAFF
V gene: TRBV9; D gene: NA; clone size: NA; J gene: TRBJ1-1; CDR3 DNA: TGTGCCAGCAGCGCCCCCCGCACTGAAGCTTTCTTT; CDR3 protein: CASSAPRTEAFF
V gene: TRBV5-1; D gene: NA; clone size: NA; J gene: TRBJ2-7; CDR3 DNA: TGCGCCAGCAGCTTGGATGGGGCAGGGTTGACCTACGAGCAGTACTTC; CDR3 protein: CASSLDGAGLTYEQYF
V gene: TRBV20-1; D gene: TRBD2; clone size: many; J gene: TRBJ2-1; CDR3 DNA: TGCAGTGCTAGAGATGCAAGAGCGGGAAATGAGCAGTTCTTC; CDR3 protein: CSARDARAGNEQFF
V gene: TRBV3-1; D gene: NA; clone size: NA; J gene: TRBJ2-2; CDR3 DNA: TGTGCCAGCAGCCAAGTAAAGGCCGGGGAGCTGTTTTTT; CDR3 protein: CASSQVKAGELFF
V gene: TRBV7-2; D gene: TRBD2; clone size: few; J gene: TRBJ2-2; CDR3 DNA: TGTGCCAGCAGCTCCGCTACTAGCGGGCCGAACACCGGGGAGCTGTTTTTT; CDR3 protein: CASSSATSGPNTGELFF
V gene: TRBV12-3/TRBV12-4; D gene: TRBD1; clone size: NA; J gene: TRBJ1-1; CDR3 DNA: TGTGCCAGCAGTTTACCAGGGGGAACCGCTGAAGCTTTCTTT; CDR3 protein: CASSLPGGTAEAFF
V gene: TRBV29-1; D gene: TRBD1; clone size: NA; J gene: TRBJ2-3; CDR3 DNA: TGCAGCGTCACCGGACAGGGGGCAGGAGATACGCAGTATTTT; CDR3 protein: CSVTGQGAGDTQYF
V gene: TRBV7-2; D gene: NA; clone size: NA; J gene: TRBJ2-2; CDR3 DNA: TGTGCCAGCAGCTCCAGGACACCTTTGACCGGGGAGCTGTTTTTT; CDR3 protein: CASSSRTPLTGELFF
V gene: TRBV5-1; D gene: NA; clone size: NA; J gene: TRBJ1-4; CDR3 DNA: TGCGCCAGCAGCTTGGAGCTCCATGAAAAACTGTTTTTT; CDR3 protein: CASSLELHEKLFF
V gene: TRBV12-3/TRBV12-4; D gene: NA; clone size: few; J gene: TRBJ1-5; CDR3 DNA: TGTGCCAGCAGCTGGACAACGAGCAATCAGCCCCAGCATTTT; CDR3 protein: CASSWTTSNQPQHF
V gene: TRBV6-5; D gene: NA; clone size: few; J gene: TRBJ1-6; CDR3 DNA: TGTGCCAGCAGTTGGGGGGGGCGCAGGCATTCACCCCTCCACTTT; CDR3 protein: CASSWGGRRHSPLHF
V gene: TRBV6-1; D gene: NA; clone size: once; J gene: TRBJ2-7; CDR3 DNA: TGTGCCAGCCACCTCCTGGGGACCCTTTCCTACGAGCAGTACTTC; CDR3 protein: CASHLLGTLSYEQYF
V gene: TRBV3-1; D gene: NA; clone size: NA; J gene: TRBJ2-5; CDR3 DNA: TGTGCCAGCAGCCAAGAAGAGGAGACCCAGTACTTC; CDR3 protein: CASSQEEETQYF
V gene: TRBV11-2; D gene: TRBD2; clone size: few; J gene: TRBJ2-7; CDR3 DNA: TGTGCCAGCAGCTCCAGACTAGCGGGAGAAAACGAGCAGTACTTC; CDR3 protein: CASSSRLAGENEQYF
V gene: TRBV11-1; D gene: TRBD1; clone size: few; J gene: TRBJ2-1; CDR3 DNA: TGTGCCAGCAGCTTGGGACAGGGGAAAATCAATGAGCAGTTCTTC; CDR3 protein: CASSLGQGKINEQFF
V gene: TRBV11-2; D gene: TRBD2; clone size: few; J gene: TRBJ2-1; CDR3 DNA: TGTGCCAGCAGCTTTACTAGCGTGACCCACAATGAGCAGTTCTTC; CDR3 protein: CASSFTSVTHNEQFF
V gene: TRBV12-3/TRBV12-4; D gene: TRBD2; clone size: NA; J gene: TRBJ2-3; CDR3 DNA: TGTGCCAGCAGTTGGTCCCTAGCGGGGGGACCCCGTAGCACAGATACGCAGTATTTT; CDR3 protein: CASSWSLAGGPRSTDTQYF
V gene: TRBV12-3/TRBV12-4; D gene: TRBD1; clone size: few; J gene: TRBJ1-1; CDR3 DNA: TGTGCCAGCAGCAAGGGGGCGGTCACTGAAGCTTTCTTT; CDR3 protein: CASSKGAVTEAFF
V gene: TRBV11-2; D gene: NA; clone size: few; J gene: TRBJ2-2; CDR3 DNA: TGTGCCAGCAGCTTTTGGGGAAACACCGGGGAGCTGTTTTTT; CDR3 protein: CASSFWGNTGELFF
V gene: TRBV2; D gene: NA; clone size: many; J gene: TRBJ2-1; CDR3 DNA: TGTGCCAGCCTTTGGGGGGTTGCCTACAATGAGCAGTTCTTC; CDR3 protein: CASLWGVAYNEQFF
V gene: TRBV27; D gene: TRBD2; clone size: NA; J gene: TRBJ2-2; CDR3 DNA: TGTGCCAGCAGTTTTGGGACTAGCGGGGCCACCGGGGAGCTGTTTTTT; CDR3 protein: CASSFGTSGATGELFF
V gene: TRBV5-1; D gene: NA; clone size: many; J gene: TRBJ2-1; CDR3 DNA: TGCGCCAGCAGCCCGGACTCGTACAATGAGCAGTTCTTC; CDR3 protein: CASSPDSYNEQFF
V gene: TRBV5-1; D gene: NA; clone size: NA; J gene: TRBJ2-3; CDR3 DNA: TGCGCCAGCAGCTTGGCGGACGAAACAGATACGCAGTATTTT; CDR3 protein: CASSLADETDTQYF
V gene: TRBV6-6; D gene: TRBD2; clone size: few; J gene: TRBJ2-2; CDR3 DNA: TGTGCCAGCAGTTCCCCTCCGGGACTAGCGGGATATACCGGGGAGCTGTTTTTT; CDR3 protein: CASSSPPGLAGYTGELFF
V gene: TRBV6-2/TRBV6-3; D gene: TRBD1; clone size: NA; J gene: TRBJ1-2; CDR3 DNA: TGTGCCAGCAGTCGAACCCAGGGGGGCAACTATGGCTACACCTTC; CDR3 protein: CASSRTQGGNYGYTF
V gene: TRBV14; D gene: NA; clone size: NA; J gene: TRBJ1-1; CDR3 DNA: TGTGCCAGCAGCCAGGGCAACACGAACACTGAAGCTTTCTTT; CDR3 protein: CASSQGNTNTEAFF
V gene: TRBV18; D gene: NA; clone size: NA; J gene: TRBJ2-1; CDR3 DNA: TGTGCCAGCTCACCACCGAATGACTACAATGAGCAGTTCTTC; CDR3 protein: CASSPPNDYNEQFF
V gene: TRBV25-1; D gene: TRBD1; clone size: NA; J gene: TRBJ2-5; CDR3 DNA: TGTGCCAGCAGTGCTGGACAGGGGTCGTACCAAGAGACCCAGTACTTC; CDR3 protein: CASSAGQGSYQETQYF
V gene: TRBV20-1; D gene: TRBD2; clone size: few; J gene: TRBJ2-1; CDR3 DNA: TGCAGTGCTAGAGATCCGGGGAGGGGTGACAATGAGCAGTTCTTC; CDR3 protein: CSARDPGRGDNEQFF
V gene: TRBV15; D gene: NA; clone size: few; J gene: TRBJ2-1; CDR3 DNA: TGTGCCACCAGCAGAGACCCCGGAGGAGCTTCCTACAATGAGCAGTTCTTC; CDR3 protein: CATSRDPGGASYNEQFF
V gene: TRBV12-3/TRBV12-4; D gene: TRBD2; clone size: many; J gene: TRBJ2-1; CDR3 DNA: TGTGCCAGCAGGGCTAGCGGGAGTTCCTACAATGAGCAGTTCTTC; CDR3 protein: CASRASGSSYNEQFF
V gene: TRBV3-1; D gene: NA; clone size: NA; J gene: TRBJ2-1; CDR3 DNA: TGTGCCAGCAGCCCTTGGACTACCACGAGCTCCTACAATGAGCAGTTCTTC; CDR3 protein: CASSPWTTTSSYNEQFF
V gene: TRBV4-2; D gene: TRBD2; clone size: NA; J gene: TRBJ2-1; CDR3 DNA: TGTGCCAGCAGCCAAGGCGATAGCGGGGGGAATGAGCAGTTCTTC; CDR3 protein: CASSQGDSGGNEQFF
V gene: TRBV4-2; D gene: TRBD2; clone size: NA; J gene: TRBJ2-7; CDR3 DNA: TGTGCCAGCAGCCAAGATGTGGGCGGGGGGCTCTACGAGCAGTACTTC; CDR3 protein: CASSQDVGGGLYEQYF
V gene: TRBV7-9; D gene: NA; clone size: few; J gene: TRBJ1-6; CDR3 DNA: TGTGCCAGCAGCTTAGCGGAGGGGAATTCACCCCTCCACTTT; CDR3 protein: CASSLAEGNSPLHF
V gene: TRBV13; D gene: TRBD2; clone size: NA; J gene: TRBJ2-3; CDR3 DNA: TGTGCCAGCAGCCAGGGTAGCGGGAGCGGCACAGATACGCAGTATTTT; CDR3 protein: CASSQGSGSGTDTQYF
V gene: TRBV7-3; D gene: TRBD2; clone size: few; J gene: TRBJ2-5; CDR3 DNA: TGTGCCAGCAGCCAAGCAGCGGGGGGGCGAGAGACCCAGTACTTC; CDR3 protein: CASSQAAGGRETQYF
V gene: TRBV7-9; D gene: TRBD2; clone size: few; J gene: TRBJ2-7; CDR3 DNA: TGTGCCAGCAGCCTTAGGCGGGGGAGCAGCTCCGAGCAGTACTTC; CDR3 protein: CASSLRRGSSSEQYF
V gene: TRBV12-3/TRBV12-4; D gene: NA; clone size: NA; J gene: TRBJ2-2; CDR3 DNA: TGTGCCAGCACTGAACTCAACACCGGGGAGCTGTTTTTT; CDR3 protein: CASTELNTGELFF
V gene: TRBV29-1; D gene: NA; clone size: NA; J gene: TRBJ2-6; CDR3 DNA: TGCAGCGATACCGGGTCCCTCTCTGGGGCCAACGTCCTGACTTTC; CDR3 protein: CSDTGSLSGANVLTF
V gene: TRBV20-1; D gene: NA; clone size: NA; J gene: TRBJ2-3; CDR3 DNA: TGCAGTGCCGATCTAGCCGCGGGTAGCACAGATACGCAGTATTTT; CDR3 protein: CSADLAAGSTDTQYF